The clone carrying this T cell receptor (beta chain) was found once. Its antigen is unknown. Amplification of TCR alpha and beta CDR3 regions from RNA used iRepertoire nested multiplex PCR. Tissue mRNA or PBMC total RNA, roughly 85-450 ng, went into one-step reverse transcription and amplification. A single record per CDR3 protein comes from TCRdb applying MiXCR to the multiplex PCR reads. The sample contains 170,000 or so distinct CDR3 sequences, around 40% of which appear only once. The data originate from a study of glioma-infiltrating T cells. Broader study findings: CDR3 overlap between tissue and blood was very small. Tissue-blood divergence was below expectation in non-neoplastic patients, above in gliomas.

The sequenced material came from glioma tissue, nonneoplastic brain tissue, or PBMCs (not recorded which). The source of this sequence is a human donor with low-grade glioma or glioblastoma, undergoing nonglioma brain surgery, or in good health (not recorded which).

The CDR3 spells CASSVNRDSDNGYTF. The CDR3 DNA reads TGTGCCAGTAGTGTCAACCGGGACAGCGACAATGGCTACACCTTC. This chain joins TRBV19 and TRBJ1-2, with 7 bases lining up with TRBD1. The CDR3 covers 15 residues. J gave up 6 bases and V 5 bases, and 12 bases lay outside the gene matches. Per germline, CDR1 LNHDA and CDR2 SQIVND (reference sequence).